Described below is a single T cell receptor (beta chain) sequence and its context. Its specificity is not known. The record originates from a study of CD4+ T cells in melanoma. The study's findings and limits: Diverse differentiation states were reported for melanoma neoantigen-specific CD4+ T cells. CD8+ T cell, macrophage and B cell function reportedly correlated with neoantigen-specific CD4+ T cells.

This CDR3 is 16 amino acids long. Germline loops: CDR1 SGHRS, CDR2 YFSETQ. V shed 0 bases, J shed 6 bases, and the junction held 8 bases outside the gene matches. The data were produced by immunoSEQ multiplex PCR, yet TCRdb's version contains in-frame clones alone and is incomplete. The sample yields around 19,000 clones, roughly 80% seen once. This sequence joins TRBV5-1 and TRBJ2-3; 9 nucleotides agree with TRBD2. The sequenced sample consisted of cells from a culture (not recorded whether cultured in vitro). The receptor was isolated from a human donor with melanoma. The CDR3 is CASSLVSGGGADTQYF. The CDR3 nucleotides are TGCGCCAGCAGCTTGGTTTCTGGCGGGGGGGCGGATACGCAGTATTTT.